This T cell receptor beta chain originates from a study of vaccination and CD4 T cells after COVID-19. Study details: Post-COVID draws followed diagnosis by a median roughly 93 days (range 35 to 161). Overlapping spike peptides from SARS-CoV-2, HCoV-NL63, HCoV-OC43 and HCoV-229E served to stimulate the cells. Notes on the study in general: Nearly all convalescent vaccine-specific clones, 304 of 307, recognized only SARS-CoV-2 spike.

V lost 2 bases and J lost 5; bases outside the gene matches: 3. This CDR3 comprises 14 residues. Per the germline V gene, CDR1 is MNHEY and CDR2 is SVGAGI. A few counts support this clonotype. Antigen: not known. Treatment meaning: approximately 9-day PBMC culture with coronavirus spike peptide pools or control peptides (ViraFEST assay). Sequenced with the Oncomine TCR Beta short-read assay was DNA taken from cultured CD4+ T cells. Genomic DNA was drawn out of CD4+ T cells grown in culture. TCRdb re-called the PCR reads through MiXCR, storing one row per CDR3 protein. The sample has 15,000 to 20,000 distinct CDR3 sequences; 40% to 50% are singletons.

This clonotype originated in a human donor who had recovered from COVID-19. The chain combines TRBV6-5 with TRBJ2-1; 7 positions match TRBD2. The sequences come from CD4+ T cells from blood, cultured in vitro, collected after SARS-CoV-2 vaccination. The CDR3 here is CASSYPSGNNEQFF. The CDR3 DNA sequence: TGTGCCAGCAGTTACCCTAGCGGAAACAATGAGCAGTTCTTC.